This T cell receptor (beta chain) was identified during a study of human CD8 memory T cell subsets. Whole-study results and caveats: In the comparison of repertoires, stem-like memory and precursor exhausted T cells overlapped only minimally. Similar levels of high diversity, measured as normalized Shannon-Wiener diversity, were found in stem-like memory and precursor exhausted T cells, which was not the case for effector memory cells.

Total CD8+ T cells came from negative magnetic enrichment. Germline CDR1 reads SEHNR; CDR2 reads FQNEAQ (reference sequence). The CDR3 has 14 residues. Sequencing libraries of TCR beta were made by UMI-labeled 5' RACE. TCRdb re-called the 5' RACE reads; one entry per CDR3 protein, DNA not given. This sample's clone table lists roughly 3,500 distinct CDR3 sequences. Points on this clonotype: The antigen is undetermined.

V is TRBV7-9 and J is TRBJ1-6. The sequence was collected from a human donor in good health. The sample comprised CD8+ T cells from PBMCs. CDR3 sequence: CASSFGGFNSPLHF.